The 22 T cell receptor beta chains in this list originate from one sample, sequenced in a study of beta chain features in type 1 diabetes. All of the isolated RNA was reverse transcribed, so expressed TCRB transcripts were sequenced. Sequenced by immunoSEQ multiplex PCR; TCRdb stores in-frame clones only, minus some. The sample records about 140,000 clones, over 8% being singletons. Material: central memory CD4+ T cells from blood. These receptors all stem from a woman aged 40 to 50 in good health.

This clone appeared a few times. The rearrangement links TRBV5-8 to TRBJ2-4; 7 bases align to TRBD1. Germline assignment: CDR1 SGHTS and CDR2 YDEGEE. V lost 4 bases, J lost 7 bases, and 8 bases stayed unmatched. The CDR3 is made up of 14 amino acids. The CDR3 DNA reads as TGTGCCAGCAGCCCGGCGTCCAGGGGGAACATTCAGTACTTC. It yields the protein CASSPASRGNIQYF.

The chain uses TRBV6-4 and TRBJ2-3; a possible D gene is TRBD2 (5 bases). Germline V lookup: CDR1 MRHNA, CDR2 SNTAGT. The CDR3 extends over 15 amino acids. The V end was cut by 3 bases, the J end by 0 bases, with 10 bases between. The chain's CDR3 is CASSEVAGSTDTQYF. The CDR3 DNA reads TGTGCCAGCAGTGAGGTCGCGGGCAGCACAGATACGCAGTATTTT.

This clone turned up a few times. This chain links TRBV12-5 with TRBJ1-1; 8 bases fit TRBD1. Losses at the gene ends were 0 bases for V and 2 bases for J; bases not matched to a gene: 5. Germline V gene sequence: CDR1 LGHNT, CDR2 FRNRAP. CDR3 length: 16 residues. The CDR3 spells CASGLVTGTGNTEAFF. As DNA, the CDR3 is TGTGCTAGTGGTTTGGTGACCGGGACAGGTAACACTGAAGCTTTCTTT.

This clone was counted only a few times. V gene TRBV5-1 combines with J gene TRBJ2-5, with TRBD2 matching over 7 bases. Germline values: CDR1 SGHRS, CDR2 YFSETQ. The CDR3 extends over 16 amino acids. J gave up 1 base and V 0 bases, and 6 bases lay outside the gene matches. CDR3 in amino acids: CASSLAATSSQETQYF. The CDR3 bases are TGCGCCAGCAGCTTGGCAGCGACTAGCTCCCAAGAGACCCAGTACTTC.

This clone appeared a few times. The J gene is TRBJ2-6, the V gene TRBV5-1; the D gene is possibly TRBD1 (6 bases). The germline V gene encodes CDR1 SGHRS and CDR2 YFSETQ. The CDR3 covers 17 residues. The V gene lost 2 bases and the J gene lost 1 base, with 13 bases spanning the gap. The CDR3 DNA follows: TGCGCCAGCAGCTTCCCTGTTGACAGGTCTGGGGCCAACGTCCTGACTTTC. It encodes CASSFPVDRSGANVLTF.

This clone was picked up a small number of times. This sequence joins TRBV27 and TRBJ1-5, with D possibly TRBD1 on 5 matching bases. The CDR3 has 15 residues. The V gene lost 4 bases and the J gene lost 4 bases, with 14 bases spanning the gap. The germline V gene has CDR1 MNHEY and CDR2 SMNVEV (reference sequence). The CDR3 bases are TGTGCCAGCAGTTCCCAGGGCAGGGCGAATCAGCCCCAGCATTTT. Residues: CASSSQGRANQPQHF.

The rearrangement links TRBV18 to TRBJ2-7; no definite D call. CDR1 and CDR2 from the germline V gene are KGHSH and LQKENI. V lost 1 base and J lost 7, with 23 bases in between. CDR3 length: 17 amino acids. This CDR3 reads CASSPLDDMGLNAEQYF. For the CDR3, the DNA is TGTGCCAGCTCACCACTTGATGATATGGGCCTCAATGCGGAGCAGTACTTC.

This clone came up a few times. The chain couples TRBV10-3 to TRBJ2-3; D is unclear. This CDR3 contains 13 residues. Deletions cut 5 bases from V and 1 base from J, with 7 bases between. Per germline, CDR1 ENHRY and CDR2 SYGVKD. In DNA form, the CDR3 reads TGTGCCATCAGTCTAACAGGCACAGATACGCAGTATTTT. Translation gives CAISLTGTDTQYF.

This clone was seen a few times. This sequence joins TRBV25-1 and TRBJ2-1; 8 bases align to TRBD1. V shed 7 bases, J shed 7 bases, and the junction held 3 bases outside the gene matches. The CDR3 has 12 residues. Germline V gives CDR1 MGHDK, CDR2 SYGVNS. In DNA, the CDR3 is TGTGCCAGCAACCGACAGGGGAATGAGCAGTTCTTC. Translation gives CASNRQGNEQFF. Combining the CDR3 with reference TRBV25-1 and TRBJ2-1 gives the whole variable domain EADIYQTPRYLVIGTGKKITLECSQTMGHDKMYWYQQDPGMELHLIHYSYGVNSTEKGDLSSESTVSRIRTEHFPLTLESARPSHTSQYLCASNRQGNEQFFGPGTRLTVL.

This clone was found a few times. The chain links TRBV7-7 to TRBJ2-2; TRBD1 aligns across 9 bases. The CDR3 extends over 14 amino acids. Trimming cost V 5 bases and J 6 bases; bases outside gene matches: 4. Germline assignment: CDR1 SSHAT and CDR2 FNYEAQ (reference sequence). In DNA form, the CDR3 reads TGTGCCAGCAGCCGTGGACAGGGGTCCGGGGAGCTGTTTTTT. It codes for CASSRGQGSGELFF. The variable domain in full, completed from reference TRBV7-7 and TRBJ2-2, reads GAGVSQSPRYKVTKRGQDVTLRCDPISSHATLYWYQQALGQGPEFLTYFNYEAQPDKSGLPSDRFSAERPEGSISTLTIQRTEQRDSAMYRCASSRGQGSGELFFGEGSRLTVL.

At least ten counts were recorded for this clone. The chain has TRBV5-1 and TRBJ2-7, with a weak D call TRBD2 (5 bases). V shed 8 bases and J shed 0 bases, with 15 bases lying between them. This CDR3 is built from 14 residues. Germline CDR1 SGHRS, CDR2 YFSETQ. CDR3 in amino acids: CASRADPSSYEQYF. In DNA, the CDR3 is TGCGCCAGTAGAGCGGACCCAAGCTCCTACGAGCAGTACTTC.

This clone was seen just once. This chain connects TRBV4-2 to TRBJ2-3; the match to TRBD1 covers 7 bases. The J call may be in error: the DNA end matches TRBJ2-5 better. This CDR3 spans 14 amino acids. Germline lookup yields CDR1 LGHNA and CDR2 YNFKEQ. The CDR3 coding sequence is TGTGCCAGCAGCCAAACAGGGGCTGGGGAGACCCAGTACTTC. Amino acids: CASSQTGAGETQYF.

This clone was observed a few times. The J gene is TRBJ2-1, the V gene TRBV11-3, with a possible D match to TRBD1 (6 bases). Germline V gene lookup returns CDR1 SGHNT and CDR2 YENEEA. V was pared by 5 bases and J by 4 bases, with 12 bases between. The CDR3 consists of 14 residues. The CDR3 DNA is TGTGCCAGCAGCCCCCCAGGGGAGTACAATGAGCAGTTCTTC. This encodes CASSPPGEYNEQFF.

This chain connects TRBV2 to TRBJ2-4; D might be TRBD1 (6 bases). This CDR3 region has 15 residues. The V and J ends lost 5 bases and 0 bases respectively, with 11 bases between them. Per the germline V gene, CDR1 is SNHLY and CDR2 is FYNNEI. This chain's CDR3 is CASSRDIKAKNIQYF. DNA of the CDR3: TGTGCCAGCAGTCGGGACATAAAAGCCAAAAACATTCAGTACTTC.

This clone was counted a few times. This sample includes further DNA sequences coding for the same CDR3. V gene TRBV5-1 combines with J gene TRBJ1-1; TRBD1 agrees at 7 bases. Germline trimming cut 0 bases from V and 5 bases from J; bases unmatched to any gene: 4. CDR3 length: 14 residues. CDR1 and CDR2 from the germline V gene are SGHRS and YFSETQ. CDR3 nucleotides: TGCGCCAGCAGCTTGGTCTCAGGGGGGACTGAAGCTTTCTTT. Translating gives CASSLVSGGTEAFF. The whole variable domain, remainder taken from reference TRBV5-1 and TRBJ1-1, is KAGVTQTPRYLIKTRGQQVTLSCSPISGHRSVSWYQQTPGQGLQFLFEYFSETQRNKGNFPGRFSGRQFSNSRSEMNVSTLELGDSALYLCASSLVSGGTEAFFGQGTRLTVV.

The CDR3 reads CASSLTGELFF. For the CDR3, the DNA is TGTGCCAGCAGCTTGACCGGGGAGCTGTTTTTT. This chain joins TRBV28 and TRBJ2-2; D gene uncertain. Per the germline V gene, CDR1 is MDHEN and CDR2 is SYDVKM. The ends were cut back, 6 bases at V and 5 bases at J, with 4 bases in the middle. The CDR3 runs 11 residues.

This clone was counted a few times. This chain joins TRBV19 and TRBJ2-3; 7 bases match TRBD1. Germline CDR1 LNHDA, CDR2 SQIVND (reference sequence). This CDR3 contains 14 residues. J lost 2 bases, V lost 4 bases, and 3 bases had no gene match. The CDR3, as DNA: TGTGCCAGTAGTAAGGGACAGAACACAGATACGCAGTATTTT. This translates into CASSKGQNTDTQYF.

This clone appeared a few times. The rearrangement uses TRBV25-1 and TRBJ2-2; D might be TRBD1 (5 bases). Germline CDR1 reads MGHDK; CDR2 reads SYGVNS. This CDR3 spans 15 amino acids. V was shortened by 4 bases and J by 0 bases, with 9 bases between the two germline ends. CDR3 amino acids: CASSASGSNTGELFF. The CDR3 bases are TGTGCCAGCAGTGCATCAGGGTCGAACACCGGGGAGCTGTTTTTT.

Note on this clone: One base separates it from a far larger clone, so it is likely a read error. The same CDR3 is also encoded by other DNA sequences in this sample. The rearrangement uses TRBV7-8 and TRBJ2-7; D gene uncertain. The CDR3 has 12 amino acids. Germline lookup yields CDR1 SGHVS and CDR2 FQNEAQ. V dropped 5 bases and J dropped 0 bases, with 5 bases sitting between them. The chain's CDR3 is CASSLSSYEQYF. In nucleotides, the CDR3 is TGTGCCAGCAGCCTGAGCTCCTACGAGCAGTACTTC.

This clone was counted only a few times. The chain joins TRBV7-2 to TRBJ2-5; a weak D match, TRBD2 (6 bases). V dropped 0 bases and J dropped 5 bases, with 7 bases sitting between them. The CDR3 has 13 amino acids. CDR1 SGHTA and CDR2 FQGNSA come from the germline V gene. CDR3 coding DNA: TGTGCCAGCAGCTTAGCGGAGGGGGAGACCCAGTACTTC. Translation gives CASSLAEGETQYF.

This clone has more than one count but fewer than ten. The chain couples TRBV7-2 to TRBJ2-7, with D perhaps matching TRBD2 (5 bases). The CDR3 is made up of 13 amino acids. From germline, CDR1 is SGHTA and CDR2 FQGNSA. The V and J ends lost 4 bases and 7 bases respectively, with 14 bases between them. CDR3 nucleotide sequence: TGTGCCAGCAGCTCGACCCCGGGAATAGAGCAGTACTTC. It codes for CASSSTPGIEQYF. Full variable domain (missing parts from reference TRBV7-2 and TRBJ2-7): GAGVSQSPSNKVTEKGKDVELRCDPISGHTALYWYRQSLGQGLEFLIYFQGNSAPDKSGLPSDRFSAERTGGSVSTLTIQRTQQEDSAVYLCASSSTPGIEQYFGPGTRLTVT.

This chain connects TRBV5-4 to TRBJ2-5; 7 bases agree with TRBD2. The last part of the DNA fits TRBJ2-7 better; the J call may be wrong. Germline lookup yields CDR1 SGHNT and CDR2 YYREEE (reference sequence). The CDR3 contains 14 residues. The CDR3 region has the DNA TGTGCCAGCAGCTTGGGCCGGGGGGTCGACGAGCAGTACTTC. Protein product: CASSLGRGVDEQYF.